Each of the 25 T cell receptor beta chains below was sequenced from the same sample in a study of OX40 agonist ivuxolimab in advanced cancers. The library was produced with the immunoSEQ multiplex PCR assay. Imported from immuneACCESS, the table was reduced by TCRdb to in-frame sequences with V and J called. These copies leave out some clones; in studies compared against another copy, an unresolved V gene accounts for under half, and the cause of the remainder is not known. The table for this sample lists under 90,000 clones; 75% to 90% of them were counted only once. The ten biggest clones cover under 2.5% of the sample. The sample consisted of CD4+ or CD8+ T cells sorted from blood, taken in a trial of the OX40 agonist ivuxolimab. These receptors were obtained from an adult with an advanced solid tumor such as melanoma, head and neck, liver or kidney cancer.

In DNA form, the CDR3 reads TGCGCCAGCAGCTTGGCTCCTAGCGCCAGCACAGATACGCAGTATTTT. Its translation is CASSLAPSASTDTQYF. The chain carries TRBV5-1 and TRBJ2-3; possibly TRBD2 for D (6 bases). V dropped 0 bases and J dropped 0 bases, with 11 bases sitting between them. Germline V gene lookup returns CDR1 SGHRS and CDR2 YFSETQ. This CDR3 is built from 16 residues.

The chain has TRBV14 and TRBJ2-3; D tentatively fits TRBD1 or TRBD2 (5 bases each). Germline CDR1 and CDR2: SGHDN and FVKESK. The CDR3 runs to 12 residues. With 3 bases removed from V and 13 bases from J, the gap between germline ends came to 14 bases. CDR3 region: CASSQGPRRKYF. In nucleotides, the CDR3 is TGTGCCAGCAGCCAGGGACCGAGAAGGAAGTATTTT.

This clone has only one observation. The chain recombines TRBV11-2 with TRBJ1-1; possible D gene TRBD1, 6 bases. The ends were cut back, 3 bases at V and 4 bases at J, with 12 bases in the middle. Germline lookup yields CDR1 SGHAT and CDR2 FQNNGV. CDR3 length: 14 residues. The CDR3 protein is CASSFTGGATEAFF. The CDR3 nucleotides are TGTGCCAGCAGCTTTACGGGGGGGGCCACTGAAGCTTTCTTT.

The chain is built from TRBV30 and TRBJ2-3; a weak D match, TRBD2 (5 bases). This CDR3 contains 13 residues. V was shortened by 3 bases and J by 5 bases, with 12 bases between the two germline ends. The V gene's germline CDR1 is GTSNPN and CDR2 SVGIG (reference sequence). CDR3 sequence: CAWRGGRIDTQYF. CDR3 coding DNA: TGTGCCTGGAGAGGTGGGAGAATAGATACGCAGTATTTT.

The chain joins TRBV19 to TRBJ2-5, with 7 bases matching TRBD1. V lost 1 base to trimming and J lost 4 bases; unmatched junction nucleotides: 6. The germline CDR1 and CDR2 sequences are LNHDA and SQIVND (reference sequence). This CDR3 comprises 15 residues. The DNA of the CDR3 is TGTGCCAGTAGTATAGGAGGGACAGATGGAGAGACCCAGTACTTC. Encoded protein: CASSIGGTDGETQYF. Based on the CDR3 plus reference TRBV19 and TRBJ2-5, the full variable domain is DGGITQSPKYLFRKEGQNVTLSCEQNLNHDAMYWYRQDPGQGLRLIYYSQIVNDFQKGDIAEGYSVSREKKESFPLTVTSAQKNPTAFYLCASSIGGTDGETQYFGPGTRLLVL.

The chain combines TRBV29-1 with TRBJ2-5; TRBD1 aligns across 7 bases. Germline loops: CDR1 SQVTM, CDR2 ANQGSEA. Germline trimming cut 3 bases from V and 2 bases from J; bases unmatched to any gene: 3. CDR3 length: 13 residues. Written as DNA, the CDR3 is TGCAGCGTTGATCCGACAGGGCAAGAGACCCAGTACTTC. This codes for CSVDPTGQETQYF.

The rearrangement links TRBV29-1 to TRBJ1-2; possible D gene TRBD1, 6 bases. This CDR3 contains 14 residues. Germline lookup yields CDR1 SQVTM and CDR2 ANQGSEA. CDR3 sequence reads: CSTRGLGLNYGYTF. In nucleotides, the CDR3 is TGCAGTACCAGGGGCTTGGGGTTAAACTATGGCTACACCTTC.

The chain joins TRBV6-1 to TRBJ2-3; no firm D call. The germline V and J ends were trimmed by 8 bases and 0 bases, with 15 bases remaining between them. CDR3 length: 15 residues. CDR1 and CDR2 from the germline V gene are MNHNS and SASEGT. CDR3 in DNA: TGTGCCAGCGCCCTGGGTCCGACCAGCACAGATACGCAGTATTTT. As protein: CASALGPTSTDTQYF.

V gene TRBV25-1 combines with J gene TRBJ1-1; 11 bases are shared with TRBD1. CDR3 length equals 15 residues. Germline CDR1 and CDR2: MGHDK and SYGVNS. V trimming: 5 bases; J trimming: 11 bases; junction bases outside the gene matches: 13. CDR3 in DNA: TGTGCCAGCAGTAAAAACTCGGACAGGGGGCTGACGGCTTTCTTT. Residues: CASSKNSDRGLTAFF.

In its sample, this clone was seen a few times. The chain joins TRBV28 to TRBJ2-1; D may match TRBD1 or TRBD2 (6 bases each). Germline CDR1 reads MDHEN; CDR2 reads SYDVKM. V lost 9 bases to trimming and J lost 3 bases, with 15 bases between them. This CDR3 contains 14 residues. For the CDR3, the DNA is TGTGCCAGTAGAGAGGGGGGCCGCTACAATGAGCAGTTCTTC. Protein product: CASREGGRYNEQFF.

The chain links TRBV7-2 to TRBJ2-1; no clear D gene. This CDR3 is built from 14 residues. Germline V CDR1 and CDR2: SGHTA, FQGNSA. V shed 5 bases and J shed 3 bases, with 11 bases lying between them. In nucleotides, the CDR3 is TGTGCCAGCAGCGTAAATCGTCTCTACAATGAGCAGTTCTTC. Its translation: CASSVNRLYNEQFF.

V is TRBV6-6 and J is TRBJ2-7; D call uncertain. Germline CDR1 reads MNHNY; CDR2 reads SVGAGI (reference sequence). This CDR3 is 11 amino acids long. V was clipped by 4 bases and J by 3 bases, with 4 bases between them. The CDR3 DNA sequence: TGTGCCAGCAGTTTCGACTACGAGCAGTACTTC. Amino acids: CASSFDYEQYF.

This chain connects TRBV6-4 to TRBJ2-1; 8 bases line up with TRBD2. V was clipped by 4 bases and J by 8 bases; unmatched bases: 7. Germline V gives CDR1 MRHNA, CDR2 SNTAGT. CDR3 length equals 14 residues. The CDR3 protein is CASSVDSGTHEQFF. The CDR3 DNA follows: TGTGCCAGCAGTGTTGATAGCGGGACCCATGAGCAGTTCTTC.

The chain couples TRBV7-8 to TRBJ2-4, with D unclear. Looked up from germline, CDR1 is SGHVS and CDR2 is FQNEAQ. V gave up 2 bases and J gave up 8 bases, with 10 bases separating them. The CDR3 covers 13 residues. The CDR3 sequence: CASSLRPGHIQYF. The DNA for the CDR3 is TGTGCCAGCAGCTTACGTCCGGGTCACATTCAGTACTTC.

The chain is built from TRBV10-3 and TRBJ2-1; 9 bases are a match to TRBD2. V was clipped by 4 bases and J by 9 bases; unmatched bases: 7. The CDR3 spans 14 residues. Per germline, CDR1 ENHRY and CDR2 SYGVKD. CDR3: CAISGKGRGGEQFF. CDR3 coding DNA: TGTGCCATCAGTGGAAAAGGGCGGGGGGGTGAGCAGTTCTTC.

The chain employs TRBV19 and TRBJ2-2; D is unresolved. V was trimmed by 2 bases and J by 5 bases, leaving 9 bases between them. CDR1 and CDR2 (germline): LNHDA, SQIVND (reference sequence). The CDR3 sequence is 14 residues long. CDR3 protein: CASSIWLGTGELFF. For the CDR3, the DNA is TGTGCCAGTAGTATATGGTTGGGTACCGGGGAGCTGTTTTTT.

The chain uses TRBV20-1 and TRBJ2-7, with TRBD2 as a possible D gene (5 bases). Trimming stripped 5 bases from V and 3 bases from J, with 8 bases between. This CDR3 contains 11 residues. CDR1 is DFQATT, CDR2 SNEGSKA, per germline (reference sequence). The CDR3 protein is CSARDIYEQYF. The CDR3 bases are TGCAGTGCTCGGGATATCTACGAGCAGTACTTC.

This clone was seen ten or more times. The rearrangement uses TRBV10-3 and TRBJ2-4, with 11 bases that match TRBD2. The junction had 5 bases not matched to a gene; V was cut back by 0 bases and J by 7 bases. The CDR3 contains 16 residues. Germline V gene sequence: CDR1 ENHRY, CDR2 SYGVKD. CDR3 region: CAISESATSGVNIQYF. In nucleotides, the CDR3 is TGTGCCATCAGTGAGTCCGCGACTAGCGGGGTCAACATTCAGTACTTC.

A single count supports this clone. This sequence joins TRBV27 and TRBJ2-5; the D gene is possibly TRBD1 (6 bases). The CDR3 spans 15 residues. V dropped 5 bases and J dropped 4 bases, with 17 bases sitting between them. Germline loops: CDR1 MNHEY, CDR2 SMNVEV (reference sequence). The CDR3 nucleotides read TGTGCCAGCAGTCCTGAGGGGGAAATCAGAGAGACCCAGTACTTC. It yields the protein CASSPEGEIRETQYF.

The gene calls are TRBV11-2 and TRBJ1-1, with 11 bases identical to TRBD1. Trimming at V came to 5 bases and at J to 11 bases, leaving 7 bases not matched to a gene. The germline gives CDR1 SGHAT, CDR2 FQNNGV. This CDR3 comprises 13 residues. CDR3 loop: CASSIGQGARAFF. As DNA, the CDR3 is TGTGCCAGCAGCATTGGACAGGGGGCCCGGGCTTTCTTT.

This clone was picked up a small number of times. This sequence joins TRBV10-3 and TRBJ1-2; tentatively, D is TRBD1 (6 bases). The CDR3 is 12 amino acids. Trimming removed 5 bases from V and 6 bases from J, with 10 bases in between. Germline loops: CDR1 ENHRY, CDR2 SYGVKD. The CDR3 DNA is TGTGCCATCAGTCGACAGGAAGATGGCTACACCTTC. Translation: CAISRQEDGYTF.

In nucleotides, the CDR3 is TGTGCCAGCAGTTACTCTAACAATTCACCCCTCCACTTT. Its protein is CASSYSNNSPLHF. The gene calls are TRBV6-6 and TRBJ1-6; D is uncertain. This CDR3 region has 13 residues. Germline CDR1 reads MNHNY; CDR2 reads SVGAGI (reference sequence). V shed 0 bases and J shed 7 bases, with 4 bases lying between them.

The chain links TRBV7-2 to TRBJ1-2; D may be TRBD1 (6 bases). The CDR3 runs to 13 residues. Trimming left V 5 bases short and J 8 bases short, with 15 bases between. From germline, CDR1 is SGHTA and CDR2 FQGNSA. Here the CDR3 DNA reads TGTGCCAGCAGCCCCCGTCAGGGGAGAGGCTACACCTTC. Protein product: CASSPRQGRGYTF.

The chain recombines TRBV2 with TRBJ2-7; TRBD2 might be the D (6 bases). V lost 6 bases to trimming and J lost 6 bases, with 24 bases between them. The CDR3 is 16 amino acids. The germline V gene encodes CDR1 SNHLY and CDR2 FYNNEI. CDR3 nucleotide sequence: TGTGCCAGCAGCGACGCACGACTAGTGAGTCCCCTCGAGCAGTACTTC. It encodes CASSDARLVSPLEQYF.

This chain joins TRBV4-1 and TRBJ2-2; the D gene could be TRBD1 or TRBD2 (6 bases each). This CDR3 comprises 20 residues. Germline values: CDR1 MGHRA, CDR2 YSYEKL. V was cut by 2 bases and J by 7 bases, with 29 bases left in between. CDR3 amino acids: CASSQPPGRRIRGVDGELFF. For the CDR3, the DNA is TGCGCCAGCAGCCAACCTCCGGGCCGGAGAATTAGGGGGGTCGACGGGGAGCTGTTTTTT.